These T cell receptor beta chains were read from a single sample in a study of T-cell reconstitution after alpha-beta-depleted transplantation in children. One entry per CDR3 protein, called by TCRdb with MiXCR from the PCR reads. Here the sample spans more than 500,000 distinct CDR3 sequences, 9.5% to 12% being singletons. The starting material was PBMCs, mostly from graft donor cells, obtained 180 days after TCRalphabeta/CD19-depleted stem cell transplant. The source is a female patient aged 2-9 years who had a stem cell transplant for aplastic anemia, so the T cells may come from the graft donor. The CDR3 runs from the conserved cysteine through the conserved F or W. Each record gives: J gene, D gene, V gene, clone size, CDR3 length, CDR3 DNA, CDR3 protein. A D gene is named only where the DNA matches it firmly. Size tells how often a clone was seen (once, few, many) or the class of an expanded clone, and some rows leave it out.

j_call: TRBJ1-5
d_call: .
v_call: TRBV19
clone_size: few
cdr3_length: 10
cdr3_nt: TGTGCCAGTAGGGGTCAGCCCCAGCATTTT
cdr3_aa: CASRGQPQHF

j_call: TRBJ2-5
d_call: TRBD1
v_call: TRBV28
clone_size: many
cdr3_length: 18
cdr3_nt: TGTGCCAGCAGTTTAACTACGTTCTTCGGGACAGGGATAGAGACCCAGTACTTC
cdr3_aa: CASSLTTFFGTGIETQYF

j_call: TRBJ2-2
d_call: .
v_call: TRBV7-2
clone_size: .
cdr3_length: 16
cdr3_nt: TGTGCCAGCAGCTTAGCAAGAACTACACGCACCGGGGAGCTGTTTTTT
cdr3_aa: CASSLARTTRTGELFF

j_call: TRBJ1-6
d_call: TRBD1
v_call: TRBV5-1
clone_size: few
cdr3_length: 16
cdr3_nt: TGCGCCAGCAGCCACGGGACAGGCGATTATAATTCACCCCTCCACTTT
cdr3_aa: CASSHGTGDYNSPLHF

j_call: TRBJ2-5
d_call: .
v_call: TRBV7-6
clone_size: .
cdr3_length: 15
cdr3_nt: TGTGCCAGCAGCTTGGAACCAGGGGTGGAAGAGACCCAGTACTTC
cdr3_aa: CASSLEPGVEETQYF

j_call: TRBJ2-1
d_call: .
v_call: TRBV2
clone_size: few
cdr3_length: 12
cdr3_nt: TGTGCCAGCGAGGGACTCAGCAATGAGCAGTTCTTC
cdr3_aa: CASEGLSNEQFF

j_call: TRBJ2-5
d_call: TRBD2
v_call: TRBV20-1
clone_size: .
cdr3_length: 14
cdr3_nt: TGCAGTGCTATGGTAGCGGGAGCCCACGAGACCCAGTACTTC
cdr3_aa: CSAMVAGAHETQYF

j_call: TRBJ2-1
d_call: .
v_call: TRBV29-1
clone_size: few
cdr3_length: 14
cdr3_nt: TGCAGCGTGTCGGTAGCAGGGTGGTACAATGAGCAGTTCTTC
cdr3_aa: CSVSVAGWYNEQFF

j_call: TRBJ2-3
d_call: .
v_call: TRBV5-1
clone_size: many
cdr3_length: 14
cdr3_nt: TGCGCCAGCAGCTTGGCCGTGGCAGCAGATACGCAGTATTTT
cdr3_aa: CASSLAVAADTQYF

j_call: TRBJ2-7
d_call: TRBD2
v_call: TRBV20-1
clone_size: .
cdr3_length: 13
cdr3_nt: TGCAGTGCCATCGGAACTAGCGGCTACGAGCAGTACTTC
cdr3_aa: CSAIGTSGYEQYF

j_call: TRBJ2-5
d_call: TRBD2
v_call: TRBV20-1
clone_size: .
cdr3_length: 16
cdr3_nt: TGCAGTGCTCCCCCCCTAGCGGGAGGGCGTAGAGAGACCCAGTACTTC
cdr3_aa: CSAPPLAGGRRETQYF

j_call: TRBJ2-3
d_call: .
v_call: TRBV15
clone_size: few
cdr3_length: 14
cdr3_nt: TGTGCCACCAGCAGAGAAGGGTTGCCAGATACGCAGTATTTT
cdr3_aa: CATSREGLPDTQYF

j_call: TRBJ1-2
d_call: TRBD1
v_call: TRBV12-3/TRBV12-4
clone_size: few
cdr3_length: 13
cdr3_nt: TGTGCCAGCACTTTGACAGGGCAGGATGGCTACACCTTC
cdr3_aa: CASTLTGQDGYTF

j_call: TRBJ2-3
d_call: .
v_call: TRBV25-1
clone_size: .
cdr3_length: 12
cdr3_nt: TGTGCCAGCAGTGAAGAACCAGATACGCAGTATTTT
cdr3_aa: CASSEEPDTQYF

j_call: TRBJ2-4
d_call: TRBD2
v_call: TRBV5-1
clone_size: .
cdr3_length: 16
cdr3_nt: TGCGCCAGCAGCACTCTAGCGGGAGGGCCCCAAAACATTCAGTACTTC
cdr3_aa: CASSTLAGGPQNIQYF

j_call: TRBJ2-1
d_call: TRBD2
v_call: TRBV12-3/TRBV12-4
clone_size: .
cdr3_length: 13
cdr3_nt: TGTGCCAGCAGTTCGCTGCTAGCGGATGAGCAGTTCTTC
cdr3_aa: CASSSLLADEQFF

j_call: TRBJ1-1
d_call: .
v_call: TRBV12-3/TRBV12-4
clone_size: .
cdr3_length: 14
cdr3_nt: TGTGCCAGCAGTTCGTTGGCAGGCGGCACTGAAGCTTTCTTT
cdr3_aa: CASSSLAGGTEAFF

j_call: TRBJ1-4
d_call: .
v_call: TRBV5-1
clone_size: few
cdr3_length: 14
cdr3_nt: TGCGCCAGCACCTTTGGAGGGAGAGATGAAAAACTGTTTTTT
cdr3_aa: CASTFGGRDEKLFF

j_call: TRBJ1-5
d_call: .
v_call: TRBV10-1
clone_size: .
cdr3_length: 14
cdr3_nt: TGCGCCAGCAGTGTCGACAGGAGCAATCAGCCCCAGCATTTT
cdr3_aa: CASSVDRSNQPQHF

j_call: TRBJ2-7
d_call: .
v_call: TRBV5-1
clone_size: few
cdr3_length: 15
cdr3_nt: TGCGCCAGCAGCCAAAGCTGGGACAACTCCTACGAGCAGTACTTC
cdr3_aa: CASSQSWDNSYEQYF

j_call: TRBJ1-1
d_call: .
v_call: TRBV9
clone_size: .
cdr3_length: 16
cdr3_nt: TGTGCCAGCAGCTCCCCCAAAGGCGGACGGAACACTGAAGCTTTCTTT
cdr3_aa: CASSSPKGGRNTEAFF

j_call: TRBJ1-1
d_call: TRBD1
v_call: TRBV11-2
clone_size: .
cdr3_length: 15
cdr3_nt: TGTGCCAGCAGGCCTAACAGGGGGCGCAACACTGAAGCTTTCTTT
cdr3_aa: CASRPNRGRNTEAFF

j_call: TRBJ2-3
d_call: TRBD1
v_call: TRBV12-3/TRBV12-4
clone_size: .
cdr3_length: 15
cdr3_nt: TGTGCCAGCAGAGAAGGGGGCCGATCAACAGATACGCAGTATTTT
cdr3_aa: CASREGGRSTDTQYF

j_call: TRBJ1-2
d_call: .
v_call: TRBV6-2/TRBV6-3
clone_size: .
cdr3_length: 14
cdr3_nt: TGTGCCAGCACCCAACGCGGGGCTAACTATGGCTACACCTTC
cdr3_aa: CASTQRGANYGYTF

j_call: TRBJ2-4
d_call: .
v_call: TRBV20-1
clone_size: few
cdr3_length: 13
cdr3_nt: TGCAGTGCTAGATTTGGGGGAGCGTACATTCAGTACTTC
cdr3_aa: CSARFGGAYIQYF

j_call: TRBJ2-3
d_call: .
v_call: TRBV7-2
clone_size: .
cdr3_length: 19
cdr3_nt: TGTGCCAGCAGCGTAGCCCCGGGGTTTGGAAGGGGGTACACAGATACGCAGTATTTT
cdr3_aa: CASSVAPGFGRGYTDTQYF

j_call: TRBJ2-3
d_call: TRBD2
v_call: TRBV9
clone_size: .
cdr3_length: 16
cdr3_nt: TGTGCCAGCAGCGCAGACGGGGGAGGGCAAGTAGATACGCAGTATTTT
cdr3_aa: CASSADGGGQVDTQYF

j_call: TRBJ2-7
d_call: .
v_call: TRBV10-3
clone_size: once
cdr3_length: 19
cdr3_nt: TGTGCCATCAGTTTGTCTTTCCTCGGTAGGACTCCTGTATCCTACGAGCAGTACTTC
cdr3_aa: CAISLSFLGRTPVSYEQYF

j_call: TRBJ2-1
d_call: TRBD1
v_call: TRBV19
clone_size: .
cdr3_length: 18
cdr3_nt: TGTGCCAGTACCCCCCTTAGGACAGGGGGAAGCTCCTACAATGAGCAGTTCTTC
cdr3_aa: CASTPLRTGGSSYNEQFF

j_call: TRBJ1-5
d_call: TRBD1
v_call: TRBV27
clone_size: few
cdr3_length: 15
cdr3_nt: TGTGCCAGCAGTCCCTTGCAGGGGGCCGGTCAGCCCCAGCATTTT
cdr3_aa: CASSPLQGAGQPQHF

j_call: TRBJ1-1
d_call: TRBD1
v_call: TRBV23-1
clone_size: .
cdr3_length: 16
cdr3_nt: TGCGCCAGCAGTCCCGACTCGGACAGGGCCAACACTGAAGCTTTCTTT
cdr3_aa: CASSPDSDRANTEAFF

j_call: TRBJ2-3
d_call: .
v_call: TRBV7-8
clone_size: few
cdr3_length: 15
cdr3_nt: TGTGCCAGCAGCTTAGGTCGACTGGGGGCAGATACGCAGTATTTT
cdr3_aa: CASSLGRLGADTQYF

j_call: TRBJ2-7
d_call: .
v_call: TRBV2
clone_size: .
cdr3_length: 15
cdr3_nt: TGTGCCAGCAGTGAAGTGGGACGCAGCTCCTACGAGCAGTACTTC
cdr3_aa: CASSEVGRSSYEQYF

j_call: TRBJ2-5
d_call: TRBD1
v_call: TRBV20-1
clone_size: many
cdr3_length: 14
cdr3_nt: TGCAGTGCTAGAGAAGGGACAGGGACCGGGACCCAGTACTTC
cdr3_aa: CSAREGTGTGTQYF

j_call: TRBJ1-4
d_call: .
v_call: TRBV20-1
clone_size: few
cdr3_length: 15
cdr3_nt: TGCAGTGCTATAATTGCAGGGAAGGGTATTGAAAAACTGTTTTTT
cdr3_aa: CSAIIAGKGIEKLFF

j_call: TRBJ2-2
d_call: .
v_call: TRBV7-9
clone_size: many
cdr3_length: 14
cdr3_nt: TGTGCCAGCAGCTCCTCGACAGGCGGCGGGGAGCTGTTTTTT
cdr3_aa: CASSSSTGGGELFF

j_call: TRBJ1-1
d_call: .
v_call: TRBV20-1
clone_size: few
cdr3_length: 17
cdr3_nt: TGCAGTGCTAAGGACGCCGGAACGGGGGGCCCTAACACTGAAGCTTTCTTT
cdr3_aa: CSAKDAGTGGPNTEAFF

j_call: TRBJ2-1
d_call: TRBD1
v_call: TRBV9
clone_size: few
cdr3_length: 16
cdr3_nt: TGTGCCAGCAGCGAACAAGACAGGGCCCCCTACAATGAGCAGTTCTTC
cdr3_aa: CASSEQDRAPYNEQFF

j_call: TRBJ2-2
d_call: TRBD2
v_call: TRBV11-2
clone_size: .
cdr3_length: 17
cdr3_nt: TGTGCCAGCAGCCCCTATTTCTGGCGGGGGGACACCGGGGAGCTGTTTTTT
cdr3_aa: CASSPYFWRGDTGELFF

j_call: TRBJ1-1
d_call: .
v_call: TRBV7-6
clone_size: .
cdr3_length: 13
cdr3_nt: TGTGCCAGCAGCCCAAGGGGGACGGCTGAAGCTTTCTTT
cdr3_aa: CASSPRGTAEAFF

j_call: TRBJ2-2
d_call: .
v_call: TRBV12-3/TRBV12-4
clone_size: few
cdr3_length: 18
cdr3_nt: TGTGCCAGCAGTCCCGAGGTTCCTCCGACCTTCGACACCGGGGAGCTGTTTTTT
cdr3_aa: CASSPEVPPTFDTGELFF

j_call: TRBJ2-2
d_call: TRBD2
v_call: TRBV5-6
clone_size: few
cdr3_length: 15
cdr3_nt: TGTGCCAGCAGCAGGAGGGACTACGTGTACGGGGAGCTGTTTTTT
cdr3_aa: CASSRRDYVYGELFF

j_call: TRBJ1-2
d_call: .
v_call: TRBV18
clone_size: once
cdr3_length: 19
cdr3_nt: TGTGCCAGCTCACCACTAGCCTCACTGGAACTATCCCTCCTCTATGGCTACACCTTC
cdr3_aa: CASSPLASLELSLLYGYTF